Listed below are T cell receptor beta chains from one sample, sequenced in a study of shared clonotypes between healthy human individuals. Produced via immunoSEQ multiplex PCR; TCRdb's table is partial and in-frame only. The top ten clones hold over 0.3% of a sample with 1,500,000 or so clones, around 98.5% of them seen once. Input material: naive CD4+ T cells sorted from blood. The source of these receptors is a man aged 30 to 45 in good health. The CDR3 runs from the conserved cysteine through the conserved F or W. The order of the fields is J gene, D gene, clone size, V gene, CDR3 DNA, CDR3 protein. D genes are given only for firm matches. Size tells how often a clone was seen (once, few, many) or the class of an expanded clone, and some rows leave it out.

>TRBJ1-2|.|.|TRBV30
TGTGCCTGGAGTGTACTTAAGGGGGACTACACCTTC
CAWSVLKGDYTF
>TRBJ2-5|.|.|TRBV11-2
TGTGCCAGCAGCTTTGCAGGGGACGAGACCCAGTACTTC
CASSFAGDETQYF
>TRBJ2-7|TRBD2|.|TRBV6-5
TGTGCCAGCAGTTACTCGTCACTAGCGGGAGCCGAGCAGTACTTC
CASSYSSLAGAEQYF
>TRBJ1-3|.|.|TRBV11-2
TGTGCCAGCAGCTTAGTTCAAGGAGCCTCTGGAAACACCATATATTTT
CASSLVQGASGNTIYF
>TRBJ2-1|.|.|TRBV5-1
TGCGCCAGCAGCTTGGTAGCCTTCTCCTACAATGAGCAGTTCTTC
CASSLVAFSYNEQFF
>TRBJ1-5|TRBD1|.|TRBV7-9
TGTGCCAGCAGCTCGGGACAGGGTAATCAGCCCCAGCATTTT
CASSSGQGNQPQHF
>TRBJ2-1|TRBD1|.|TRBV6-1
TGTGCCAGCAGTCCACGACAGGGAACGCCCAATGAGCAGTTCTTC
CASSPRQGTPNEQFF
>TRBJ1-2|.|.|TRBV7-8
TGTGCCAGCAGCTTAAACGACAGGCTCGGCTACACCTTC
CASSLNDRLGYTF
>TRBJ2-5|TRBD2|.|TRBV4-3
TGCGCCAGCAGCCAAGGTTTCCCGACTAGCGGGAGAGAGACCCAGTACTTC
CASSQGFPTSGRETQYF
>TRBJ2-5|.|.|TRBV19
TGTGCCAGTAGTAATCTGGGAACGGAGACCCAGTACTTC
CASSNLGTETQYF
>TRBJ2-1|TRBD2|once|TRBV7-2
TGTGCCAGCAGCTTAATTCGGCTAGCGGGAGGTACTGAGCAGTTCTTC
CASSLIRLAGGTEQFF
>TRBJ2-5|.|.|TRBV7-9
TGTGCCAGCAGCTTAGTTTTGGGGCTCGAGACCCAGTACTTC
CASSLVLGLETQYF
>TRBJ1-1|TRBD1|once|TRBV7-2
TGTGCCAGCAGCCGCAGGACAGGGATGTTGAACACTGAAGCTTTCTTT
CASSRRTGMLNTEAFF
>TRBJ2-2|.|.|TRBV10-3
TGTGCCATCAGTGATGGGAACACCGGGGAGCTGTTTTTT
CAISDGNTGELFF
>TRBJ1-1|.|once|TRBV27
TGTGCCAGCACCCCCCTGGCAGGTCAGAACACTGAAGCTTTCTTT
CASTPLAGQNTEAFF
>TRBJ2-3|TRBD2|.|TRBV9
TGTGCCAGCAGCCCCCGACCCACTAGCGGGAGGGCCACAGATACGCAGTATTTT
CASSPRPTSGRATDTQYF
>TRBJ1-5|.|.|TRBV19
TGTGCCAGTAGTATTCCCGGACAGCCAAATCAGCCCCAGCATTTT
CASSIPGQPNQPQHF
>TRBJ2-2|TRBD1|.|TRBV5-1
TGCGCCAGCAGACCGGACAGGGAGGCCGGGGAGCTGTTTTTT
CASRPDREAGELFF
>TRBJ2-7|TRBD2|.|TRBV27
TGTGCCAGCACTCAGCACGGGGGAGGGTACGAGCAGTACTTC
CASTQHGGGYEQYF
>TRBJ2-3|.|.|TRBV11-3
TGTGCCAGCAGCTTTGGGGGCGCGGGTGGGACAGATACGCAGTATTTT
CASSFGGAGGTDTQYF
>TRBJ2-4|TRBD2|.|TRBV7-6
TGTGCCAGCAGCTTAGGGGGACTAGCGGGATTAGCCAAAAACATTCAGTACTTC
CASSLGGLAGLAKNIQYF
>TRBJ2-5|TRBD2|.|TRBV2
TGTGCCAGCAGTGTAGCGGGAGGTTTAGAGACCCAGTACTTC
CASSVAGGLETQYF
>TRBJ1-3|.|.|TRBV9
TGTGCCAGCAGCCTACGGACGGACTCTGGAAACACCATATATTTT
CASSLRTDSGNTIYF
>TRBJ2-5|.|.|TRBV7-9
TGTGCCAGCAGCTTAGTGAGGGCAGAGCAAGAGACCCAGTACTTC
CASSLVRAEQETQYF
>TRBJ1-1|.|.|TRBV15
TGTGCCACCAGCAGACCCCCGACAGATCTCAACACTGAAGCTTTCTTT
CATSRPPTDLNTEAFF
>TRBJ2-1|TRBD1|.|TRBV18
TGTGCCAGCTCACTACTCCGGGACAGGGGGTATAATGAGCAGTTCTTC
CASSLLRDRGYNEQFF
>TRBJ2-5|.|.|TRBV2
TGTGCCAGCAACCCGGGGCAGGGGCGAGAGACCCAGTACTTC
CASNPGQGRETQYF
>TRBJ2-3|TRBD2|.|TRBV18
TGTGCCAGCTCACCGATTAGCGGGAGCGTGAGTACAGATACGCAGTATTTT
CASSPISGSVSTDTQYF
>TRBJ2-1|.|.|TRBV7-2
TGTGCCAGCAGCTTAGCAGCGGGCAATGAGCAGTTCTTC
CASSLAAGNEQFF
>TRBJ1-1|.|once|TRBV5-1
TGCGCCAGCAGCTTGGTTTTGGGGGGCGATATGAACACTGAAGCTTTCTTT
CASSLVLGGDMNTEAFF
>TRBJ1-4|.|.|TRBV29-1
TGCAGCGTGACGACAGTAACGGGCGAAAAACTGTTTTTT
CSVTTVTGEKLFF
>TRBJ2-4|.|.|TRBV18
TGTGCCAGCTCCCCGGCCAGGGGCTCGGACATTCAGTACTTC
CASSPARGSDIQYF
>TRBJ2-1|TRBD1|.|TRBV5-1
TGCGCCAGCAGCTCGTCAGGGGGATCCTACAATGAGCAGTTCTTC
CASSSSGGSYNEQFF
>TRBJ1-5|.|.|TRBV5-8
TGTGCCAGCAGCCCTCGGCAGCCCCAGCATTTT
CASSPRQPQHF
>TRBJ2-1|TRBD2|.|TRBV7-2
TGTGCCAGCAGCATTCCTAGCGGACCCCGTGAGCAGTTCTTC
CASSIPSGPREQFF
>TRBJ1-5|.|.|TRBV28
TGTGCCAGCAGGCGAGGCGGGGGCAATCAGCCCCAGCATTTT
CASRRGGGNQPQHF
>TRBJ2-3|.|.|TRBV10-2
TGCGCCAGCAGTCGAGTGACGGATACGCAGTATTTT
CASSRVTDTQYF
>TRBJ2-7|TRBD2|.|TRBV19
TGTGCCAGTAGTGTGGGGGGGAGCTCCTACGAGCAGTACTTC
CASSVGGSSYEQYF
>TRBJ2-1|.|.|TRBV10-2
TGCGCCAGCATGGAGGCCCCCGGCAATGAGCAGTTCTTC
CASMEAPGNEQFF
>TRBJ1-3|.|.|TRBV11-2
TGTGCCAGCAGCTTATCCATGACCGGGATCTCGGAAGGCACCATATATTTT
CASSLSMTGISEGTIYF
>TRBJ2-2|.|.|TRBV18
TGTGCCAGCTCACCACGCAGGACCGGGGAGCTGTTTTTT
CASSPRRTGELFF
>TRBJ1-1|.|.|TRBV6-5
TGTGCCAGCAGTTACTCCGGTGGGGGGAACACTGAAGCTTTCTTT
CASSYSGGGNTEAFF
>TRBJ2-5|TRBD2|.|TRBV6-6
TGTGCCAGCACGGGCGGGAGTGGACTAGAGACCCAGTACTTC
CASTGGSGLETQYF
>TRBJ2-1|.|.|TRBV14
TGTGCCAGCAGCCAAGAAGTCTACGGGATGGAGTTCTTC
CASSQEVYGMEFF
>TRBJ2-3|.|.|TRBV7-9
TGTGCCAGCAGCAAAGGACATACCCAAACCACAGATACGCAGTATTTT
CASSKGHTQTTDTQYF
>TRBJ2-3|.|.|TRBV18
TGTGCCAGCTCACCTCCAATAGCAGATACGCAGTATTTT
CASSPPIADTQYF
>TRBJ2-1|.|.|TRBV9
TGTGCCAGCAGCCACACGAGCAGCGGCTCTAATGAGCAGTTCTTC
CASSHTSSGSNEQFF
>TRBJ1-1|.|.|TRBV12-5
TGTGCTAGTGGTTTGTTTGCTGGGGGGAGGAGGAACACTGAAGCTTTCTTT
CASGLFAGGRRNTEAFF
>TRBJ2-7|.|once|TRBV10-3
TGTGCCATCAGTTCCGGGTGGGAGCAGTACTTC
CAISSGWEQYF
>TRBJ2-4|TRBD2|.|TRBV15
TGTGCCACCAGCAGAGGCGGGAGTCCAAACATTCAGTACTTC
CATSRGGSPNIQYF
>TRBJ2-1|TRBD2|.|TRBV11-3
TGTGCCAGCAGCCATAGCGGGAGTGGCAATGAGCAGTTCTTC
CASSHSGSGNEQFF